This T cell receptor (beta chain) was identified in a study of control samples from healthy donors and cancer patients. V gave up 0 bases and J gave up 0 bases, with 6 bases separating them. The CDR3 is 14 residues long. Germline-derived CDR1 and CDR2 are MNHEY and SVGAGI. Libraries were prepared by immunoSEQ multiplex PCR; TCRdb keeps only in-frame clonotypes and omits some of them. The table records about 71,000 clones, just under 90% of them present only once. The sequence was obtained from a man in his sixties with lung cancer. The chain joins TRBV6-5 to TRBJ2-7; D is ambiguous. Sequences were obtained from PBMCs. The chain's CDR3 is CASSYSVRSYEQYF. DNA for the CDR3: TGTGCCAGCAGTTACTCGGTGCGCTCCTACGAGCAGTACTTC.